The 32 T cell receptor beta chains below were found in one sample sequenced in a study of beta chain features in type 1 diabetes. TCRB transcripts that were expressed got sequenced, as all of the isolated RNA had been reverse transcribed. The table came from immunoSEQ multiplex PCR; TCRdb's copy has only in-frame clones and leaves some out. The sample comprises 970,000 or so clones, about a sixth of which are singletons, and about 0.02% rests with the top ten. Specimen: naive CD4+ T cells from blood. The source of these receptors is a woman younger than 30 in good health.

This clone was observed at least ten times. The chain is built from TRBV10-3 and TRBJ2-2; D is possibly TRBD1 (6 bases). The germline V gene has CDR1 ENHRY and CDR2 SYGVKD. The V and J ends lost 11 bases and 6 bases respectively, with 16 bases between them. This CDR3 contains 13 residues. The CDR3 here is CAVRQDLAGELFF. CDR3 DNA: TGTGCCGTCCGACAGGATCTGGCCGGGGAGCTGTTTTTT.

This chain joins TRBV10-3 and TRBJ2-7, with 7 nucleotides matching TRBD2. Per the germline V gene, CDR1 is ENHRY and CDR2 is SYGVKD. CDR3 length: 14 residues. V trimming: 5 bases; J trimming: 2 bases; junction bases outside the gene matches: 6. This CDR3 reads CAISNSRGTYEQYF. The CDR3 DNA follows: TGTGCCATCAGTAACTCGCGGGGGACCTACGAGCAGTACTTC.

This clone was detected a few times. The chain uses TRBV19 and TRBJ1-5; perhaps TRBD1 as D (5 bases). V gave up 8 bases and J gave up 3 bases, with 11 bases separating them. Germline loops: CDR1 LNHDA, CDR2 SQIVND (reference sequence). This CDR3 comprises 13 residues. The CDR3 protein is CASSDSYNQPQHF. In DNA, the CDR3 is TGTGCCAGTTCCGACAGCTACAATCAGCCCCAGCATTTT.

The CDR3 here is CASKRREDTGELFF. CDR3 nucleotides: TGTGCCAGTAAACGGCGGGAGGACACCGGGGAGCTGTTTTTT. This chain joins TRBV19 and TRBJ2-2; TRBD2 matches 8 bases. J gave up 3 bases and V 7 bases, and 4 bases lay outside the gene matches. CDR1 is LNHDA, CDR2 SQIVND, per germline (reference sequence). This CDR3 is 14 amino acids long.

This chain connects TRBV7-2 to TRBJ2-7; a weak D match, TRBD2 (6 bases). Germline V lookup: CDR1 SGHTA, CDR2 FQGNSA. CDR3 length equals 16 residues. Trimming pared 5 bases from V and 5 bases from J, leaving 22 bases between. CDR3: CASSPRLDAHRDEQYF. The CDR3 nucleotides read TGTGCCAGCAGCCCAAGACTAGATGCCCACCGAGACGAGCAGTACTTC.

This clone was seen a few times. The chain combines TRBV2 with TRBJ2-3; D remains unclear. The germline CDR1 and CDR2 sequences are SNHLY and FYNNEI. V lost 8 bases and J 5 bases, leaving 8 bases between the germline ends. There are 11 residues in the CDR3. The CDR3 is CASAGEDTQYF. DNA of the CDR3: TGTGCCAGCGCAGGAGAAGATACGCAGTATTTT.

This clone was seen more than once but under ten times. The chain recombines TRBV28 with TRBJ2-7, with 10 nucleotides matching TRBD2. Germline V CDR1 and CDR2: MDHEN, SYDVKM. The CDR3 covers 14 residues. With 4 bases clipped from V and 3 bases from J, the junction kept 3 bases outside the gene matches. In nucleotides, the CDR3 is TGTGCCAGCAGTTGGACTAGCGGATTCTACGAGCAGTACTTC. It translates to CASSWTSGFYEQYF.

The V call is TRBV6-5, the J call TRBJ2-5; D uncertain. V was cut by 6 bases and J by 4 bases, with 15 bases left in between. The CDR3 runs to 14 residues. The V gene's germline CDR1 is MNHEY and CDR2 SVGAGI. This chain's CDR3 is CASSRQNLGETQYF. The DNA for the CDR3 is TGTGCCAGCAGCCGTCAAAACCTGGGAGAGACCCAGTACTTC.

This clone was seen a handful of times. V is TRBV18 and J is TRBJ2-1; TRBD1 matches 9 bases. With 3 bases clipped from V and 6 bases from J, the junction kept 9 bases outside the gene matches. Germline V gene sequence: CDR1 KGHSH, CDR2 LQKENI. The CDR3 runs to 16 residues. In nucleotides, the CDR3 is TGTGCCAGCTCACCTCTAGGGACAGGGCCCGGCAATGAGCAGTTCTTC. Translated, it gives CASSPLGTGPGNEQFF.

This clone was detected only a few times. The rearrangement links TRBV29-1 to TRBJ1-1; TRBD1 matches 9 bases. V gave up 6 bases and J gave up 4 bases; unmatched junction bases: 9. The CDR3 length is 14 residues. Germline V gene lookup returns CDR1 SQVTM and CDR2 ANQGSEA. CDR3 DNA: TGCAGCGTGGAGAAGCACAGGGGGCTCACTGAAGCTTTCTTT. Translated: CSVEKHRGLTEAFF.

This chain joins TRBV9 and TRBJ2-5; tentatively, D is TRBD2 (6 bases). Trimming took 0 bases from V and 11 from J, leaving 17 bases between them. This CDR3 comprises 14 residues. Germline V gene data show CDR1 as SGDLS and CDR2 as YYNGEE. The CDR3 DNA reads TGTGCCAGCAGCGTAGAGGCGGGAACAAGAGAGCAGTACTTC. It encodes CASSVEAGTREQYF.

This clone was counted only a few times. The chain joins TRBV6-6 to TRBJ2-1; 9 bases are shared with TRBD1. Per germline, CDR1 MNHNY and CDR2 SVGAGI (reference sequence). J lost 14 bases, V lost 8 bases, and 10 bases had no gene match. CDR3 length equals 12 residues. The CDR3 nucleotides are TGTGCCAGCGGTAGGGACAGGGTCCGAAAGTTCTTC. This gives the protein CASGRDRVRKFF.

V gene TRBV2 combines with J gene TRBJ1-1; tentative D call: TRBD1 (5 bases). This CDR3 region has 13 residues. Germline lookup yields CDR1 SNHLY and CDR2 FYNNEI. Trimming stripped 2 bases from V and 5 bases from J, with 9 bases between. CDR3 sequence (DNA): TGTGCCAGCAGTGAATATAGGGGAACTGAAGCTTTCTTT. Translating it yields CASSEYRGTEAFF.

The rearrangement links TRBV15 to TRBJ2-2; no reliable D call. Germline-derived CDR1 and CDR2 are LNHNV and YYDKDF (reference sequence). Trimming removed 1 base from V and 3 bases from J, with 3 bases in between. The CDR3 runs 13 residues. CDR3 DNA sequence: TGTGCCACCAGCAGAGCGGACACCGGGGAGCTGTTTTTT. It translates to CATSRADTGELFF.

As for this clone: Distinct nucleotide sequences in the sample also encode this CDR3. The chain is built from TRBV18 and TRBJ1-1; 8 bases line up with TRBD1. This CDR3 has 13 residues. Germline CDR1 is KGHSH and CDR2 is LQKENI. J gave up 5 bases and V 3 bases, and 2 bases lay outside the gene matches. Here the CDR3 reads CASSPRDRTEAFF. DNA for the CDR3: TGTGCCAGCTCACCCCGGGACAGGACTGAAGCTTTCTTT. Looking up the rest from reference TRBV18 and TRBJ1-1 gives the full variable domain: NAGVMQNPRHLVRRRGQEARLRCSPMKGHSHVYWYRQLPEEGLKFMVYLQKENIIDESGMPKERFSAEFPKEGPSILRIQQVVRGDSAAYFCASSPRDRTEAFFGQGTRLTVV.

In the case of this clone: The conserved phenylalanine or tryptophan is not found at the CDR3 terminus, so this likely reflects a read error. The limits of the CDR3 on the DNA are not certain, so only TCRdb's listed CDR3 is given. This rearrangement joins TRBV6-6 to TRBJ1-4. Germline V CDR1 and CDR2: MNHNY, SVGAGI (reference sequence). The CDR3 spans 12 amino acids, including both terminal residues. The CDR3 spells CASSSNTGDYVA.

The chain links TRBV18 to TRBJ2-1, with TRBD2 matching over 10 bases. The germline V gene has CDR1 KGHSH and CDR2 LQKENI. V shed 10 bases and J 4 bases; nucleotides not matched to a gene: 10. The CDR3 length is 15 residues. The chain's CDR3 is CATGGLAGAYNEQFF. DNA for the CDR3: TGTGCCACCGGCGGTCTAGCGGGAGCGTACAATGAGCAGTTCTTC.

This clone has just a few counts. The V call is TRBV7-9, the J call TRBJ2-7, with 9 nucleotides matching TRBD1. The CDR3 extends over 18 amino acids. V lost 7 bases and J lost 0; bases outside the gene matches: 16. Germline V CDR1 and CDR2: SEHNR, FQNEAQ (reference sequence). CDR3 in DNA: TGTGCCAGCAACCCGGGACAGGGAAAACTATCGAGCTCCTACGAGCAGTACTTC. Protein: CASNPGQGKLSSSYEQYF.

The gene calls are TRBV4-2 and TRBJ2-4, with D perhaps matching TRBD1 or TRBD2 (5 bases each). V shed 4 bases and J shed 1 base, with 14 bases lying between them. Per the germline V gene, CDR1 is LGHNA and CDR2 is YNFKEQ. There are 16 residues in the CDR3. The DNA of the CDR3 is TGTGCCAGCAGCCCAAAAGGTGGGACCGCCAAAAACATTCAGTACTTC. It yields the protein CASSPKGGTAKNIQYF.

Only a few counts were recorded for this clone. This chain connects TRBV7-8 to TRBJ2-4; TRBD1 or TRBD2 may be the D gene (6 bases each). CDR3 size: 12 residues. Germline V gene sequence: CDR1 SGHVS, CDR2 FQNEAQ. The V and J ends lost 8 bases and 8 bases respectively, with 13 bases between them. In DNA, the CDR3 is TGTGCCAGCGGCGGGACAACGGACATTCAGTACTTC. It translates to CASGGTTDIQYF.

V and J are TRBV7-9 and TRBJ2-2; a possible D gene is TRBD1 (5 bases). CDR3 length equals 14 residues. V lost 4 bases and J 2 bases, leaving 8 bases between the germline ends. CDR1 and CDR2 from the germline V gene are SEHNR and FQNEAQ (reference sequence). CDR3 region: CASSSQGNTGELFF. The CDR3 DNA sequence: TGTGCCAGCAGCTCCCAGGGTAACACCGGGGAGCTGTTTTTT.

On this clone itself: The junction does not match germline at one end; this may be a read error. The rearrangement joins TRBV9 to TRBJ2-1, with D unclear. The CDR3 consists of 11 residues. Germline CDR1 SGDLS, CDR2 YYNGEE. In DNA, the CDR3 is TGTGCCAGCAGCGTCAGCAATAAGCAGTTCTTC. Translating it yields CASSVSNKQFF.

The table lists this clone with a few counts. The chain carries TRBV7-9 and TRBJ2-4; 7 positions match TRBD1. CDR3 length: 16 residues. The V gene's germline CDR1 is SEHNR and CDR2 FQNEAQ (reference sequence). Unmatched junction bases numbered 7, after V lost 5 bases and J lost 0 bases. The CDR3 nucleotides read TGTGCCAGCAGCGCCGGGACAGAAGTAGCCAAAAACATTCAGTACTTC. The encoded protein is CASSAGTEVAKNIQYF. Together with reference TRBV7-9 and TRBJ2-4, the CDR3 gives the full variable domain: DTGVSQNPRHKITKRGQNVTFRCDPISEHNRLYWYRQTLGQGPEFLTYFQNEAQLEKSRLLSDRFSAERPKGSFSTLEIQRTEQGDSAMYLCASSAGTEVAKNIQYFGAGTRLSVL.

This clone was detected a few times. The chain uses TRBV7-9 and TRBJ2-3; tentative D call: TRBD2 (5 bases). CDR1 is SEHNR, CDR2 FQNEAQ, per germline (reference sequence). This CDR3 contains 15 residues. Trimming removed 5 bases at V and 3 bases at J, with 15 bases between. The CDR3 region is CASSPRGAETDTQYF. CDR3 sequence (DNA): TGTGCCAGCAGCCCCCGGGGAGCCGAAACAGATACGCAGTATTTT.

In its sample, this clone was seen a few times. The chain employs TRBV7-3 and TRBJ2-2, with TRBD1 matching over 7 bases. The trim removed 3 bases at V and 3 bases at J, leaving 4 bases unmatched. There are 15 residues in the CDR3. Germline assignment: CDR1 SGHTA and CDR2 FQGTGA. DNA for the CDR3: TGTGCCAGCAGCTTGACAGGGCGGGACACCGGGGAGCTGTTTTTT. Translation gives CASSLTGRDTGELFF.

On this clone itself: This may be a read error: a much more frequent sequence differs by one nucleotide. This chain connects TRBV11-3 to TRBJ2-2; no clear D. The V end lost 5 bases, the J end lost 2 bases, and 3 bases lay between the germline ends. This CDR3 is built from 12 residues. CDR1 is SGHNT, CDR2 YENEEA, per germline. CDR3 bases: TGTGCCAGCAGCCCAAACACCGGGGAGCTGTTTTTT. This translates into CASSPNTGELFF.

This clone was recorded a few times. The rearrangement joins TRBV28 to TRBJ1-2; D is undetermined. The CDR3 consists of 13 residues. Trimming removed 6 bases at V and 6 bases at J, with 14 bases between. CDR1 is MDHEN, CDR2 SYDVKM, per germline. This CDR3 is CASRPGGINGYTF. CDR3 coding DNA: TGTGCCAGCAGACCAGGTGGTATCAATGGCTACACCTTC.

This clone has only a few counts. The genes are TRBV2 and TRBJ2-3; 9 bases are shared with TRBD2. CDR3 length equals 14 residues. Per the germline V gene, CDR1 is SNHLY and CDR2 is FYNNEI. The V gene end was trimmed by 5 bases and the J gene end by 11 bases; junction bases not matched to a gene: 11. The CDR3 nucleotides read TGTGCCAGCAGTTTAGCGGGGGTGCAGAGCATGCAGTATTTT. Its translation is CASSLAGVQSMQYF.

This clone was found a few times. The junction shows a germline mismatch at one end, possibly a read error. The chain links TRBV10-3 to TRBJ2-3; 11 positions match TRBD2. Germline V gene data show CDR1 as ENHRY and CDR2 as SYGVKD. The CDR3 loop spans 15 amino acids. CDR3 sequence (DNA): TGTGCCAGCAGTGGGCTAGCGGGAGGTGCAGATACGCAGTATTTT. Its protein product is CASSGLAGGADTQYF.

This chain links TRBV11-2 with TRBJ2-7; D not certain. The CDR3 spans 13 residues. The V gene lost 3 bases and the J gene lost 3 bases, with 9 bases spanning the gap. Germline assignment: CDR1 SGHAT and CDR2 FQNNGV. CDR3 amino acids: CASSFRRVYEQYF. For the CDR3, the DNA is TGTGCCAGCAGCTTTAGACGCGTCTACGAGCAGTACTTC.

This clone was seen a handful of times. The chain couples TRBV2 to TRBJ2-1; 11 bases map to TRBD1. The CDR3 loop spans 15 amino acids. Germline values: CDR1 SNHLY, CDR2 FYNNEI. V shed 5 bases and J 4 bases; nucleotides not matched to a gene: 4. The CDR3 protein is CASSWTGGAYNEQFF. In nucleotides, the CDR3 is TGTGCCAGCAGTTGGACAGGGGGCGCTTACAATGAGCAGTTCTTC.

This clone was seen repeatedly, ten times or more. The chain links TRBV28 to TRBJ1-3, with D unclear. The CDR3 has 11 residues. V dropped 4 bases and J dropped 8 bases, with 6 bases sitting between them. The germline V gene has CDR1 MDHEN and CDR2 SYDVKM. CDR3 in amino acids: CASSYRDTIYF. The CDR3 coding sequence is TGTGCCAGCAGTTACCGGGACACCATATATTTT.